The next 3 T cell receptor beta chains were all read from a single sample in a study of blood T cell repertoires in COVID-19. Only in-frame clones appear in the TCRdb table, and some are missing; sequencing was by immunoSEQ multiplex PCR. Found here are 250,000 to 300,000 clones, 75% to 90% of them singletons; the top ten hold approximately 2%. The sequenced sample consisted of peripheral blood. The source is a man in his fifties or sixties with acute or convalescent COVID-19.

This clone was counted once. The genes are TRBV2 and TRBJ2-1; D not resolved. V lost 3 bases to trimming and J lost 10 bases, with 13 bases between them. CDR1 and CDR2 from the germline V gene are SNHLY and FYNNEI. This CDR3 has 13 residues. The CDR3, as DNA: TGTGCCAGCAGTGATGGGCTCTCCCCGGAGCAGTTCTTC. Its translation: CASSDGLSPEQFF.

Points on this clone: Other DNA sequences in this sample translate to the same CDR3. The chain employs TRBV5-1 and TRBJ1-5, with 8 bases identical to TRBD1. The CDR3 sequence is 14 residues long. Losses at the gene ends were 2 bases for V and 7 bases for J; bases not matched to a gene: 5. The germline V gene encodes CDR1 SGHRS and CDR2 YFSETQ. The CDR3 sequence is CASSLTGGNQPQHF. The DNA for the CDR3 is TGCGCCAGCAGCTTAACAGGGGGGAACCAGCCCCAGCATTTT.

The chain is built from TRBV7-8 and TRBJ2-6; D ambiguous. CDR1 SGHVS and CDR2 FQNEAQ come from the germline V gene. The length of the CDR3 is 15 residues. Trimming stripped 6 bases from V and 0 bases from J, with 9 bases between. DNA of the CDR3: TGTGCCAGCAGTCTTGAGTTCTCTGGGGCCAACGTCCTGACTTTC. It specifies CASSLEFSGANVLTF.